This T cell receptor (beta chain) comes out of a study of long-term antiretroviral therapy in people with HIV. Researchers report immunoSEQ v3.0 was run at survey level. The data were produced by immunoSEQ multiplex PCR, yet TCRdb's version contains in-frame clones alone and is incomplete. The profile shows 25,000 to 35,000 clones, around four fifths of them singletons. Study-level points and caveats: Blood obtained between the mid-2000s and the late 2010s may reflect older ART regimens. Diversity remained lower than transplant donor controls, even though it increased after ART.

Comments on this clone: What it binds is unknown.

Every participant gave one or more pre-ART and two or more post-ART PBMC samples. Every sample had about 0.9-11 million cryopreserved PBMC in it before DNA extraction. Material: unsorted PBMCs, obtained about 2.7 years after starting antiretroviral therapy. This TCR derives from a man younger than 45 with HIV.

CDR3 sequence: CASSIAAGTGRNQPQHF. The CDR3 DNA follows: TGTGCCAGTAGTATAGCCGCCGGGACAGGGCGCAATCAGCCCCAGCATTTT. This sequence joins TRBV19 and TRBJ1-5, with TRBD1 matching 9 bases. Germline V gene lookup returns CDR1 LNHDA and CDR2 SQIVND (reference sequence). CDR3 length: 17 residues. V was clipped by 1 base and J by 2 bases; unmatched bases: 6.